This T cell receptor (beta chain) was sequenced for a study of OX40 agonist ivuxolimab in advanced cancers. About the research overall: Patients received intravenous ivuxolimab every 2 weeks at 0.01 to 10 mg/kg.

Sequenced by immunoSEQ multiplex PCR; TCRdb stores in-frame clones only, minus some. The table has 54,000 or so clones, 84% seen once; the top ten hold around 2%. This clone was seen only once. Its antigen is undetermined. The cohort excluded patients with autoimmune disease history or systemic immunosuppression. Study-level points and caveats: CD4+ and CD8+ T cells in blood underwent clonal expansion by week 6 at 0.1 to 3.0 mg/kg. Expanded clones were, on average, more numerous among CD8+ T cells than CD4+.

The CDR3 sequence is 15 residues long. CDR1 is SEHNR and CDR2 is FQNEAQ in the germline V gene (reference sequence). Trimming pared 1 base from V and 5 bases from J, leaving 13 bases between. The source material was CD4+ or CD8+ T cells sorted from blood, sampled in a trial of the OX40 agonist ivuxolimab. The V gene is TRBV7-9, the J gene TRBJ2-3, with TRBD1 as a possible D gene (5 bases). This sequence originates from an adult with an advanced solid tumor such as melanoma, head and neck, liver or kidney cancer. CDR3 residues: CASSLVQGLRDTQYF. The DNA for the CDR3 is TGTGCCAGCAGCTTAGTTCAGGGTTTGAGAGATACGCAGTATTTT.